This T cell receptor beta chain stems from a study of blood T cells in healthy people across ages. Germline assignment: CDR1 DFQATT and CDR2 SNEGSKA (reference sequence). The V end lost 3 bases, the J end lost 7 bases, and 10 bases lay between the germline ends. The CDR3 contains 12 residues. There were healthy Caucasian individuals from Russia, aged roughly 6 to 100, serving as donors. This clonotype was detected a few times. For the second PCR, which ran for about 7 to 11 cycles, a sample-barcoded 5' primer and a J-beta primer mix were used. TCRdb reanalysed the 5' RACE reads using MiXCR and keeps one entry per CDR3 protein. The sample records about 720,000 distinct CDR3 sequences, around a fifth being singletons.

V gene TRBV20-1 combines with J gene TRBJ2-1, with TRBD2 as a possible D gene (5 bases). This receptor was taken from a man in his sixties or seventies in good health. The sequenced sample consisted of blood. CDR3 protein: CSASGVGNEQFF. The CDR3 DNA is TGCAGTGCTAGCGGGGTGGGAAATGAGCAGTTCTTC.